A selection of T cell receptor beta chains follows, all from one sample in a study of cytomegalovirus exposure and HLA in healthy donors. Profiled with immunoSEQ multiplex PCR; TCRdb holds only in-frame clones, not every one. Of 95,000 to 110,000 clones in the sample, over 70% were seen once. The sample was PBMCs. The receptors were sampled from a man aged 25-45 years in good health and CMV-seronegative. Both conserved end residues are part of each CDR3. D genes are given only for firm matches. Expanded clones get a size class; other rows say once, few or many, or leave the size out.

v_call	d_call	clone_size	j_call	cdr3_nt	cdr3_aa
TRBV10-3	NA	NA	TRBJ2-7	TGTGCCATCAGTGACTCCCTCGAGCAGTACTTC	CAISDSLEQYF
TRBV9	NA	NA	TRBJ1-1	TGTGCCAGCAGCACCCGACAGGATGGCACTGAAGCTTTCTTT	CASSTRQDGTEAFF
TRBV19	TRBD1	NA	TRBJ1-2	TGTGCCAGTAGTATAGTCCCGGGACAGGCCTATGGCTACACCTTC	CASSIVPGQAYGYTF
TRBV4-1	NA	NA	TRBJ2-7	TGCGCCAGCAGCCAAGCGAGGGGGGGCCGCTCCTACGAGCAGTACTTC	CASSQARGGRSYEQYF
TRBV4-2	TRBD1	few	TRBJ1-1	TGTGCCAGCAGCCAAGTAGACAGGGCGGGTGAAGCTTTCTTT	CASSQVDRAGEAFF
TRBV7-8	NA	few	TRBJ1-1	TGTGCCAGCCTCCTTTTCGGGGGAGGAGGGACTGAAGCTTTCTTT	CASLLFGGGGTEAFF
TRBV19	NA	NA	TRBJ1-4	TGTGCCAGTAGTACAGGGGTTGAAGAAAAACTGTTTTTT	CASSTGVEEKLFF
TRBV15	NA	NA	TRBJ1-4	TGTGCCACCAGCAGAAATCCCCTCGGTGAAAAACTGTTTTTT	CATSRNPLGEKLFF
TRBV28	TRBD1	NA	TRBJ2-7	TGTGCCAGCAGTTTCAGGGGGTCGGGCGAGCAGTACTTC	CASSFRGSGEQYF
TRBV30	TRBD2	NA	TRBJ2-6	TGTGCCTGGGACGGCGGGGGAATCCTCGGTGGGGCCAACGTCCTGACTTTC	CAWDGGGILGGANVLTF
TRBV7-3	TRBD1	NA	TRBJ1-2	TGTGCCAGCAGCAGGGGACAGGGTGTGTATGGCTACACCTTC	CASSRGQGVYGYTF
TRBV30	TRBD1	NA	TRBJ1-3	TGTGCCTGGAGTGGGCAGGGGGCGTCCGGAAACACCATATATTTT	CAWSGQGASGNTIYF
TRBV30	NA	NA	TRBJ2-1	TGTGCCTGGAGTGCGGGAAGCTCCTACAATGAGCAGTTCTTC	CAWSAGSSYNEQFF
TRBV15	NA	NA	TRBJ2-5	TGTGCCACCAGAAGGCGGGCGGGTGTAGAGACCCAGTACTTC	CATRRRAGVETQYF
TRBV28	NA	NA	TRBJ1-5	TGTGCCAGCAGTTTGGGGCAGAGCAATCAGCCCCAGCATTTT	CASSLGQSNQPQHF
TRBV30	NA	few	TRBJ1-4	TGTGCCTGGAGTGGGGGCAATGAAAAACTGTTTTTT	CAWSGGNEKLFF
TRBV13	TRBD1	once	TRBJ1-2	TGTGCCAGCAGCTTAGAGGGGGGACAGGGCTACACCTTC	CASSLEGGQGYTF
TRBV2	NA	NA	TRBJ2-7	TGTGCCAGCAATAATGACAGAACCTACGAGCAGTACTTC	CASNNDRTYEQYF
TRBV9	NA	once	TRBJ2-3	TGTGCCAGCAGCGTCAGAACAGATACGCAGTATTTT	CASSVRTDTQYF
TRBV27	NA	NA	TRBJ1-1	TGTGCCAGCAGTTTATTCCCAGGGGCGGACACTGAAGCTTTCTTT	CASSLFPGADTEAFF
TRBV28	NA	NA	TRBJ1-2	TGTGCCAGCAGTTTATACAGATATGGCTACACCTTC	CASSLYRYGYTF
TRBV5-8	TRBD1	NA	TRBJ1-5	TGTGCCAGCAGCTTAAGGGGGCGAGCTCAGCCCCAGCATTTT	CASSLRGRAQPQHF
TRBV29-1	NA	once	TRBJ2-3	TGCAGCGTTGAAGCCCGGGGTGGGACATTGTTGGCTACGCAGTATTTT	CSVEARGGTLLATQYF
TRBV13	TRBD1	NA	TRBJ2-7	TGTGCCAGCAGCTCAAGAGGACAGGGGGCAGACCACGAGCAGTACTTC	CASSSRGQGADHEQYF
TRBV13	NA	NA	TRBJ1-2	TGTGCCAGCAGCTTAGGCCGGGGGAAAGGTTATGGCTACACCTTC	CASSLGRGKGYGYTF
TRBV2	NA	NA	TRBJ1-4	TGTGCCAGCAGGAACATACTAAGGGGGGAAAAACTGTTTTTT	CASRNILRGEKLFF
TRBV25-1	NA	NA	TRBJ2-7	TGTGCCAGCAGGACAGGTACCTACGAGCAGTACTTC	CASRTGTYEQYF
TRBV2	NA	NA	TRBJ2-7	TGTGCCAGCAGCCAACTTAGACGGGAGAGCGAGCAGTACTTC	CASSQLRRESEQYF
TRBV6-6	TRBD1	once	TRBJ1-1	TGTGCCAGCAGTTCGACAGGGGGCAACACTGAAGCTTTCTTT	CASSSTGGNTEAFF
TRBV7-6	TRBD2	NA	TRBJ2-1	TGTGCCAGCAGCTTAGGGGCGGGGGGGCCAGTATCTGAGCAGTTCTTC	CASSLGAGGPVSEQFF
TRBV4-2	TRBD1	NA	TRBJ1-2	TGTGCCAGCAGCCCGGGACAGGGGGCCAACTATGGCTACACCTTC	CASSPGQGANYGYTF
TRBV7-6	NA	NA	TRBJ2-3	TGTGCCAGCAGCTCCGCTTTGAGGAGCACAGATACGCAGTATTTT	CASSSALRSTDTQYF
TRBV10-2	TRBD2	NA	TRBJ2-7	TGCGCCAGCCGAGAAAGCGGGAGTTATATGTCCTACGAGCAGTACTTC	CASRESGSYMSYEQYF
TRBV11-2	TRBD2	NA	TRBJ2-3	TGTGCCAGCAGCCCGACAGCGAGCGGGAGGGGGAAAGATACGCAGTATTTT	CASSPTASGRGKDTQYF
TRBV5-1	TRBD2	NA	TRBJ2-7	TGCGCCAGCAGCGTGGGACTAGCGGGGATCTCCTACGAGCAGTACTTC	CASSVGLAGISYEQYF
TRBV6-5	NA	NA	TRBJ1-4	TGTGCCAGCAGTAACCGACAGGTCCCTAATGAAAAACTGTTTTTT	CASSNRQVPNEKLFF
TRBV6-1	TRBD2	NA	TRBJ2-3	TGTGCCAGCAGTGAATTGGGAGGGGCTGTACCAGATACGCAGTATTTT	CASSELGGAVPDTQYF
TRBV5-1	NA	NA	TRBJ1-1	TGCGCCAGCAGCTTGGTCTCAGGGCCAGGGGCTGAAGCTTTCTTT	CASSLVSGPGAEAFF
TRBV5-1	NA	NA	TRBJ2-1	TGCGCCAGCAGCTCCGCCGTGGCGGCGTCGGAGTTCTTC	CASSSAVAASEFF
TRBV6-6	NA	NA	TRBJ2-7	TGTGCCAGCAGCGAACTTGGGCACGAGCAGTACTTC	CASSELGHEQYF
TRBV29-1	NA	NA	TRBJ2-2	TGCAGCGGCCTGTTTAGTGCGGCGAACACCGGGGAGCTGTTTTTT	CSGLFSAANTGELFF
TRBV6-1	TRBD2	NA	TRBJ2-3	TGTGCCAGCAGTGGTGGACTAGCGTCCAATACGCAGTATTTT	CASSGGLASNTQYF
TRBV18	NA	few	TRBJ1-6	TGTGCCAGCTCACGACCCTCGAGTAATTCACCCCTCCACTTT	CASSRPSSNSPLHF
TRBV30	NA	NA	TRBJ2-7	TGTGCCTGGAGTACGGGGAACTACGAGCAGTACTTC	CAWSTGNYEQYF
TRBV7-8	TRBD2	NA	TRBJ2-1	TGTGCCAGCAGCTTATGGGGAGGGTTCTACAATGAGCAGTTCTTC	CASSLWGGFYNEQFF
TRBV7-9	NA	NA	TRBJ1-1	TGTGCCAGCAGCTTCCCCATAGAGAGGGGGGAAGCTTTCTTT	CASSFPIERGEAFF
TRBV19	TRBD1	once	TRBJ1-5	TGTGCCAGTAGTGGGGCCCGACAGGGGAATCAGCCCCAGCATTTT	CASSGARQGNQPQHF
TRBV6-1	NA	few	TRBJ1-2	TGTGCCAGCAGTGAAGCGAAGGGGTTGGGCTATGGCTACACCTTC	CASSEAKGLGYGYTF
TRBV6-5	TRBD2	NA	TRBJ2-7	TGTGCCAGCAGCCTAGCGGGACCCTCCTACGAGCAGTACTTC	CASSLAGPSYEQYF
TRBV5-1	NA	NA	TRBJ1-4	TGCGCCAGCAGCTCCACAACTATCGGGTCTAGTGAAAAACTGTTTTTT	CASSSTTIGSSEKLFF
TRBV18	NA	NA	TRBJ1-2	TGTGCCAGCTCACCGTCGACGGAGCATGGCTACACCTTC	CASSPSTEHGYTF
TRBV10-3	NA	NA	TRBJ2-3	TGTGCCATCAGTGAGGTGGCATCCGCGCAGTATTTT	CAISEVASAQYF
TRBV6-9	NA	NA	TRBJ1-5	TGTGCCAGCAGCCCCGGGGGACTGAGATATAGCAATCAGCCCCAGCATTTT	CASSPGGLRYSNQPQHF
TRBV7-9	NA	few	TRBJ1-1	TGTGCCAGCAGCTTAAGCGAAATGGCTGAAGCTTTCTTT	CASSLSEMAEAFF
TRBV13	NA	NA	TRBJ2-7	TGTGCCAGCAGCTCCCGGGTTACCGGCGAGCAGTACTTC	CASSSRVTGEQYF